This record looks at one T cell receptor beta chain sequence and its context. The data stem from a study of blood T cell repertoires in COVID-19. On the study more broadly: Samples taken during acute and convalescent COVID-19 were collected in the United States, Italy and Spain. PBMCs, B-cell-depleted T cells, or T cells provided the cDNA or gDNA that made up the material.

CDR1 and CDR2 from the germline V gene are MDHEN and SYDVKM. The CDR3 is 13 amino acids. Trimming took 3 bases from V and 8 from J, leaving 10 bases between them. As handled by the study authors: Estimation of nucleated cell counts was performed using reference gene primer amplification. The protocol was immunoSEQ multiplex PCR, while the TCRdb copy is restricted to in-frame clones and leaves out a portion. V and J calls and clone size follow that table, whereas D and trimming were derived from the DNA. The sample has 150,000 to 180,000 clones; 91% are singletons. The material sequenced was peripheral blood. This receptor was obtained from a man in his forties or fifties with acute or convalescent COVID-19. V usage is TRBV28 and J usage is TRBJ1-4, with D unresolved. The DNA of the CDR3 is TGTGCCAGCAGTTTCGGAGGCGGAGAAAAACTGTTTTTT. Translating it yields CASSFGGGEKLFF.